This TCR beta chain derives from a study of tumor-infiltrating lymphocytes in primary liver carcinoma. The template, about 510 ng total RNA, yielded TCR beta cDNA made with a constant-region primer. Slightly modified ARM-PCR, run as three nested multiplex PCR rounds, produced the TCR beta libraries. TRBV1-TRBV30 forward primers and a C-beta reverse primer were used in the first two PCR rounds, which each ran for about 9 cycles. TCRdb re-derived calls from the multiplex PCR reads in MiXCR, one entry per CDR3 protein. The repertoire holds about 74,000 distinct CDR3 sequences, about 72% seen once, with 28% in the top ten. About this clonotype itself: Since the CDR3 does not end with the conserved phenylalanine or tryptophan, this likely comes from a read error.

The V end lost 6 bases, the J end lost 5 bases, and 20 bases lay between the germline ends. CDR1 is SQVTM, CDR2 ANQGSEA, per germline. The CDR3 covers 14 residues. Starting material for RNA and DNA co-extraction consisted of about 17-31 mg of unsorted bulk tissue. Input material: liver tumor tissue from sampling region 4. Subset reported: tumor region T4, right-lateral pole. V and J are TRBV29-1 and TRBJ2-7; a weak D match, TRBD1 (6 bases). The TCR sequence derives from a man between 40 and 49 years old with primary liver carcinoma and hepatitis B virus infection. The CDR3 protein is CSVQGLQGSDEQYL. Written as DNA, the CDR3 is TGCAGCGTCCAAGGCCTCCAGGGGTCCGACGAGCAGTACCTC.